The clone carrying this T cell receptor beta chain showed up just a few times. What it recognizes is unknown. This sample is drawn from a study of T cell repertoires in aging, cancer and after chemotherapy. Overall study context: Clear clonal overlap appeared across healthy donor samples taken over several months to years.

Germline values: CDR1 DFQATT, CDR2 SNEGSKA (reference sequence). The CDR3 loop spans 14 amino acids. The J segment lost 9 bases and the V segment lost 2 bases, leaving 6 bases of the junction unmatched. Multiplex touch-down PCR with TRB-A/B primers amplified rearranged V-D-J TRB sequences. TCRdb re-analysed the multiplex PCR reads in MiXCR, keeping a single row per CDR3 protein. The sample includes approximately 11,000 distinct CDR3 sequences, 40% to 45% of them seen just once. TCR beta rearrangements were amplified from peripheral blood genomic DNA. Study-level points and caveats: Across the chemotherapy interval, each cancer cohort showed higher median generation probability, suggesting thymic rebound.

The source of this sequence is a human donor in good health. Sequenced: blood. The V call is TRBV20-1, the J call TRBJ2-1, with 11 nucleotides matching TRBD2. CDR3 sequence: CSARRLAGKGEQFF. CDR3 coding DNA: TGCAGTGCTAGACGACTAGCGGGGAAGGGTGAGCAGTTCTTC.